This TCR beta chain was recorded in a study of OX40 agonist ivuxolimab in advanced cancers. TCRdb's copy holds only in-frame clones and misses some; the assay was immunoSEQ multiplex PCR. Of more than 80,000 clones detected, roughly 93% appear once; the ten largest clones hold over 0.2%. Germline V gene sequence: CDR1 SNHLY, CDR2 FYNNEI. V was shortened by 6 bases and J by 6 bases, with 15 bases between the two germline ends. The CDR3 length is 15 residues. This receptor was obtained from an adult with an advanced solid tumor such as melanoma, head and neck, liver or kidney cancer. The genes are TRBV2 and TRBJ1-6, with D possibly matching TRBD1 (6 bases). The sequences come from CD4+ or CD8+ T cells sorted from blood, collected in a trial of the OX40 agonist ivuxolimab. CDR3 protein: CASSSQGHRNSPLHF. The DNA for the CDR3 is TGTGCCAGCAGCTCGCAGGGGCATCGTAATTCACCCCTCCACTTT.